A single sample gave rise to the 21 T cell receptor beta chains below, sequenced in a study of T cells in localized non-small cell lung cancer. Libraries were prepared by immunoSEQ multiplex PCR; TCRdb keeps only in-frame clonotypes and omits some of them. The sample lists roughly 35,000 clones; around 90% were seen once. Sequencing used peripheral blood, obtained before any cancer treatment. Receptors originate from a woman aged 40-70 years with stage I lung adenocarcinoma.

CDR3 in DNA: TGTGCCAGCAGCCGACAGGGTAGATCTGAAGCTTTCTTT. Its translation: CASSRQGRSEAFF. The rearrangement uses TRBV5-5 and TRBJ1-1; 7 nucleotides agree with TRBD1. Germline V gives CDR1 SGHKS, CDR2 YYEKEE (reference sequence). CDR3 size: 13 residues. Trimming cost V 4 bases and J 6 bases; bases outside gene matches: 6. Full variable domain (remainder filled in from reference TRBV5-5 and TRBJ1-1): DAGVTQSPTHLIKTRGQQVTLRCSPISGHKSVSWYQQVLGQGPQFIFQYYEKEERGRGNFPDRFSARQFPNYSSELNVNALLLGDSALYLCASSRQGRSEAFFGQGTRLTVV.

The chain links TRBV19 to TRBJ1-6; no clear D. Germline values: CDR1 LNHDA, CDR2 SQIVND (reference sequence). The CDR3 is made up of 14 amino acids. Trimming shortened V by 7 bases and J by 10 bases, and 17 bases separated the two germline ends. Written as DNA, the CDR3 is TGTGCCAGTAAACCCGGGTGGGGTGCCTCACCCCTCCACTTT. Amino acids: CASKPGWGASPLHF.

The V and J genes are TRBV2 and TRBJ2-2, with TRBD2 identical over 8 bases. CDR3 length: 18 amino acids. Germline lookup yields CDR1 SNHLY and CDR2 FYNNEI. V dropped 0 bases and J dropped 6; count of bases not matched to a gene: 12. CDR3 protein: CASSEALLLGLAPGELFF. As DNA, the CDR3 is TGTGCCAGCAGTGAAGCGCTTCTTCTCGGACTAGCCCCCGGGGAGCTGTTTTTT.

The sample holds one count of this clone. The chain carries TRBV5-1 and TRBJ1-2; D possibly corresponds to TRBD1 (6 bases). The CDR3 runs to 15 residues. Germline lookup yields CDR1 SGHRS and CDR2 YFSETQ. Trimming cost V 0 bases and J 4 bases, with 13 bases left between them. As DNA, the CDR3 is TGCGCCAGCAGCTTGGATTCCGGGGGCGGCTATGGCTACACCTTC. This encodes CASSLDSGGGYGYTF.

The chain has TRBV19 and TRBJ2-1; D gene unclear. CDR3 length: 11 residues. Germline CDR1 and CDR2: LNHDA and SQIVND (reference sequence). V lost 3 bases, J lost 10 bases, and 7 bases lay in between. CDR3 nucleotides: TGTGCCAGTAGTATGTACAGCGAGCAGTTCTTC. Encoded protein: CASSMYSEQFF.

This rearrangement joins TRBV5-6 to TRBJ2-1; unclear D gene. The CDR3 contains 14 residues. Germline lookup yields CDR1 SGHDT and CDR2 YYEEEE. V was cut by 2 bases and J by 2 bases, with 8 bases left in between. CDR3 nucleotides: TGTGCCAGCAGCTTTAGCATGACCTACAATGAGCAGTTCTTC. It encodes CASSFSMTYNEQFF.

The genes are TRBV5-1 and TRBJ2-7, with 7 positions matching TRBD1. The CDR3 has 12 residues. CDR1 SGHRS and CDR2 YFSETQ come from the germline V gene. Losses at the gene ends were 7 bases for V and 5 bases for J; bases not matched to a gene: 6. The CDR3 protein is CASSATGDEQYF. The CDR3 nucleotides are TGCGCCAGCTCGGCCACAGGGGACGAGCAGTACTTC.

This clone was detected once. The chain employs TRBV27 and TRBJ2-5, with D possibly matching TRBD2 (5 bases). Between the trimmed V and J ends, which lost 4 bases and 5 bases, there was a span of 17 bases. This CDR3 comprises 15 residues. Germline V gene sequence: CDR1 MNHEY, CDR2 SMNVEV (reference sequence). As DNA, the CDR3 is TGTGCCAGCAGTTCCTCTATGAAGGGCGGGGAGACCCAGTACTTC. It is translated as CASSSSMKGGETQYF.

The V call is TRBV5-1, the J call TRBJ2-5; D is uncertain. V gave up 4 bases and J gave up 2 bases, with 6 bases separating them. The CDR3 sequence is 12 residues long. CDR1 is SGHRS, CDR2 YFSETQ, per germline. DNA for the CDR3: TGCGCCAGCAGCCTCTCTCAAGAGACCCAGTACTTC. Encoded protein: CASSLSQETQYF.

The CDR3 nucleotides are TGTGCCAGCAGCAAACAGGGGACACACAGGAGCGGGAGGAGGAATGAGCAGTTCTTC. This gives the protein CASSKQGTHRSGRRNEQFF. The chain has TRBV21-1 and TRBJ2-1; the table's D call, TRBD2, has no DNA check behind it. TRBV21-1 is marked as a pseudogene. The CDR3 covers 19 residues.

The gene calls are TRBV4-1 and TRBJ2-1; 12 bases match TRBD2. The CDR3 contains 16 residues. Germline lookup yields CDR1 MGHRA and CDR2 YSYEKL. Trimming cost V 4 bases and J 4 bases; bases outside gene matches: 5. The CDR3 here is CASSPGTSGFYNEQFF. Here the CDR3 DNA reads TGCGCCAGCAGCCCGGGGACTAGCGGGTTTTACAATGAGCAGTTCTTC.

The genes are TRBV5-6 and TRBJ1-2, with 7 bases that match TRBD1. The V gene end was trimmed by 7 bases and the J gene end by 2 bases; junction bases not matched to a gene: 11. In germline, CDR1 is SGHDT, CDR2 YYEEEE. This CDR3 has 15 residues. The CDR3 loop reads CASGTEATGNYGYTF. The CDR3 DNA reads as TGTGCCAGCGGCACCGAAGCGACAGGGAACTATGGCTACACCTTC.

The chain uses TRBV9 and TRBJ1-2; D call uncertain. CDR1 is SGDLS, CDR2 YYNGEE, per germline. The ends were cut back, 4 bases at V and 7 bases at J, with 11 bases in the middle. This CDR3 region has 12 residues. The CDR3 DNA follows: TGTGCCAGCAGCATGGCTGCCGGTGGCTACACCTTC. Its protein is CASSMAAGGYTF.

The chain carries TRBV11-2 and TRBJ2-4; D might be TRBD1 (7 bases). CDR1 and CDR2 from the germline V gene are SGHAT and FQNNGV. The CDR3 spans 14 residues. V was trimmed by 5 bases and J by 7 bases, leaving 15 bases between them. The DNA of the CDR3 is TGTGCCAGCAGCGCGGGACAGAACAGGAACATTCAGTACTTC. Protein product: CASSAGQNRNIQYF.

The chain joins TRBV19 to TRBJ1-2, with TRBD1 matching over 9 bases. CDR1 and CDR2 (germline): LNHDA, SQIVND (reference sequence). The CDR3 contains 15 residues. J gave up 6 bases and V 7 bases, and 12 bases lay outside the gene matches. The CDR3 here is CASTHPGQGSNGYTF. In nucleotides, the CDR3 is TGTGCCAGTACGCATCCGGGACAGGGCTCTAATGGCTACACCTTC.

The rearrangement joins TRBV10-3 to TRBJ2-1; the match to TRBD2 covers 7 bases. V lost 6 bases and J lost 5; bases outside the gene matches: 4. CDR1 and CDR2 (germline): ENHRY, SYGVKD. The CDR3 extends over 13 amino acids. CDR3 sequence: CAIRPGLNNEQFF. The CDR3 region has the DNA TGTGCCATCAGACCGGGACTAAACAATGAGCAGTTCTTC.

This chain links TRBV19 with TRBJ1-1, with unresolved D. V was pared by 7 bases and J by 0 bases, with 9 bases between. This CDR3 spans 13 amino acids. Germline values: CDR1 LNHDA, CDR2 SQIVND (reference sequence). The CDR3 spells CASTQHMNTEAFF. In DNA, the CDR3 is TGTGCCAGTACGCAGCATATGAACACTGAAGCTTTCTTT.

The gene calls are TRBV6-4 and TRBJ2-5, with D perhaps matching TRBD2 (6 bases). CDR3 length equals 13 residues. V was shortened by 2 bases and J by 3 bases, with 7 bases between the two germline ends. Germline V CDR1 and CDR2: MRHNA, SNTAGT. Here the CDR3 reads CASSDGGKETQYF. CDR3 nucleotide sequence: TGTGCCAGCAGTGACGGAGGGAAAGAGACCCAGTACTTC.

The chain links TRBV19 to TRBJ2-4, with no clear D. CDR1 and CDR2 from the germline V gene are LNHDA and SQIVND (reference sequence). This CDR3 region has 14 residues. With 2 bases removed from V and 0 bases from J, the gap between germline ends came to 5 bases. The CDR3 sequence: CASSIKVAKNIQYF. CDR3 DNA sequence: TGTGCCAGTAGTATAAAAGTAGCCAAAAACATTCAGTACTTC.

The genes are TRBV19 and TRBJ2-7, with 10 bases lining up with TRBD2. Germline V gene data show CDR1 as LNHDA and CDR2 as SQIVND (reference sequence). V trimming: 5 bases; J trimming: 2 bases; junction bases outside the gene matches: 6. The CDR3 sequence is 15 residues long. The CDR3 coding sequence is TGTGCCAGTAGTCCTGGGACTAGCGAAACCTACGAGCAGTACTTC. Amino acid sequence: CASSPGTSETYEQYF. The full variable domain, with the rest looked up from reference TRBV19 and TRBJ2-7, is DGGITQSPKYLFRKEGQNVTLSCEQNLNHDAMYWYRQDPGQGLRLIYYSQIVNDFQKGDIAEGYSVSREKKESFPLTVTSAQKNPTAFYLCASSPGTSETYEQYFGPGTRLTVT.

V usage is TRBV18 and J usage is TRBJ2-3, with D uncertain. This CDR3 is 13 amino acids long. V dropped 2 bases and J dropped 2 bases, with 5 bases sitting between them. Germline CDR1 reads KGHSH; CDR2 reads LQKENI. This chain's CDR3 is CASSPSNTDTQYF. CDR3 coding DNA: TGTGCCAGCTCACCATCTAACACAGATACGCAGTATTTT.